Listed below are T cell receptor beta chains from one sample, sequenced in a study of T cells in pancreatic ductal adenocarcinoma. Libraries were prepared by immunoSEQ multiplex PCR; TCRdb keeps only in-frame clonotypes and omits some of them. Of around 9,000 clones in the sample, nearly 90% were seen once. Sequenced: PBMCs. These receptors were taken from a human donor with pancreatic ductal adenocarcinoma. Each CDR3 is given with its conserved first and last residue. A D gene is named only where the DNA matches it firmly. A clone size is listed for some rows: how often the clone was seen (once, few, many), or a class if it is expanded.

J	V	D	size	CDR3	DNA
TRBJ2-2	TRBV6-9	-	-	CASSEVLGGVGELFF	TGTGCCAGCAGTGAAGTCTTGGGCGGGGTCGGGGAGCTGTTTTTT
TRBJ2-7	TRBV6-1	TRBD2	-	CASILARQYF	TGTGCCAGCATACTAGCGAGGCAGTACTTC
TRBJ2-5	TRBV6-5	TRBD2	-	CASSYSTSGRETQYF	TGTGCCAGCAGTTACTCGACTAGCGGGAGGGAGACCCAGTACTTC
TRBJ2-3	TRBV19	-	-	CASSMGLRRTDTQYF	TGTGCCAGTAGTATGGGACTCAGGAGGACAGATACGCAGTATTTT
TRBJ2-5	TRBV5-4	TRBD2	-	CASSLAGGNQETQYF	TGTGCCAGCAGCTTGGCGGGGGGAAACCAAGAGACCCAGTACTTC
TRBJ2-2	TRBV19	TRBD2	once	CASTRLAGITGELFF	TGTGCCAGTACAAGACTAGCGGGTATCACCGGGGAGCTGTTTTTT
TRBJ1-1	TRBV5-4	-	-	CASSLATDLDTEAFF	TGTGCCAGCAGCTTGGCGACAGACTTGGACACTGAAGCTTTCTTT
TRBJ2-1	TRBV15	TRBD1	once	CATSRVSGTGVYNEQFF	TGTGCCACCAGCAGAGTGTCAGGGACAGGGGTCTACAATGAGCAGTTCTTC
TRBJ2-3	TRBV4-1	TRBD1	-	CASSQALDRISTDTQYF	TGCGCCAGCAGCCAAGCGTTGGACAGGATAAGCACAGATACGCAGTATTTT
TRBJ2-2	TRBV19	-	-	CASSMRSGTGELFF	TGTGCCAGTAGTATGAGAAGCGGGACCGGGGAGCTGTTTTTT
TRBJ2-3	TRBV30	TRBD2	-	CAWSAWPQAGDTDTQYF	TGTGCCTGGAGTGCCTGGCCCCAAGCGGGGGACACAGATACGCAGTATTTT
TRBJ2-7	TRBV11-2	-	-	CASSLSRAYEQYF	TGTGCCAGCAGCTTGTCCAGGGCCTACGAGCAGTACTTC
TRBJ1-2	TRBV28	TRBD1	once	CASSLSGGGGYTF	TGTGCCAGCAGCCTTTCAGGGGGAGGCGGCTACACCTTC
TRBJ2-5	TRBV7-2	TRBD2	-	CASSSGLAGETQYF	TGTGCCAGCAGCTCTGGACTAGCGGGAGAGACCCAGTACTTC
TRBJ1-6	TRBV7-2	-	-	CASSLQGNSPLHF	TGTGCCAGCAGCTTGCAGGGGAATTCACCCCTCCACTTT
TRBJ2-7	TRBV7-2	TRBD1	-	CASSSGSGTAYEQYF	TGTGCCAGCAGCTCAGGTTCCGGGACAGCCTACGAGCAGTACTTC
TRBJ2-7	TRBV10-3	-	-	CAISESEGTISYEQYF	TGTGCCATCAGTGAGTCGGAGGGCACTATCTCCTACGAGCAGTACTTC
TRBJ2-1	TRBV11-1	TRBD2	once	CASSLSGELGDEQFF	TGTGCCAGCAGCCTTAGCGGGGAGCTCGGGGATGAGCAGTTCTTC
TRBJ2-5	TRBV12-5	TRBD2	-	CASGLGLAGGETQYF	TGTGCTAGTGGTTTGGGACTAGCGGGTGGTGAGACCCAGTACTTC
TRBJ2-1	TRBV27	-	-	CASSYRDYNEQFF	TGTGCCAGCAGCTACCGGGACTACAATGAGCAGTTCTTC
TRBJ2-7	TRBV4-2	TRBD1	once	CASSQVGDRAYEQYF	TGTGCCAGCAGCCAAGTCGGGGACAGGGCCTACGAGCAGTACTTC
TRBJ2-7	TRBV5-1	TRBD2	-	CASRLAGVRSYEQYF	TGCGCCAGCCGTCTAGCGGGGGTTAGGTCCTACGAGCAGTACTTC
TRBJ2-7	TRBV9	TRBD1	-	CASSGKGQFTYEQYF	TGTGCCAGCAGCGGAAAGGGACAGTTTACCTACGAGCAGTACTTC
TRBJ2-3	TRBV5-4	-	-	CASRVGTNTDTQYF	TGTGCCAGCAGAGTCGGGACAAACACAGATACGCAGTATTTT
TRBJ1-5	TRBV5-5	-	-	CASSLRDNFPYSNQPQHF	TGTGCCAGCAGCCTCAGGGACAATTTCCCCTATAGCAATCAGCCCCAGCATTTT
TRBJ2-7	TRBV7-3	TRBD2	-	CASSLSGRAGDEQYF	TGTGCCAGCAGCTTAAGCGGGAGGGCCGGAGACGAGCAGTACTTC
TRBJ2-1	TRBV4-2	-	-	CASSQLVAANNEQFF	TGTGCCAGCAGCCAACTGGTAGCGGCTAACAATGAGCAGTTCTTC
TRBJ1-2	TRBV7-8	-	-	CASSRSGGSMGYTF	TGTGCCAGCAGCCGTTCGGGGGGATCTATGGGCTACACCTTC
TRBJ2-1	TRBV29-1	-	-	CSVLLVREQFF	TGCAGCGTACTACTAGTTCGTGAGCAGTTCTTC
TRBJ1-1	TRBV27	-	few	CASGRGNTEAFF	TGTGCCAGCGGCCGGGGGAACACTGAAGCTTTCTTT
TRBJ2-6	TRBV11-2	-	-	CASSSGLYSGANVLTF	TGTGCCAGCAGCTCTGGACTCTACTCTGGGGCCAACGTCCTGACTTTC
TRBJ1-4	TRBV27	-	-	CASSPLPPTRGKLFF	TGTGCCAGCAGTCCTCTCCCCCCAACAAGGGGGAAACTGTTTTTT
TRBJ1-4	TRBV19	-	-	CASARTATNEKLFF	TGTGCCAGTGCTCGGACAGCAACTAATGAAAAACTGTTTTTT
TRBJ1-1	TRBV11-2	-	-	CASSFRGNTEAFF	TGTGCCAGCAGCTTCAGGGGGAACACTGAAGCTTTCTTT
TRBJ1-2	TRBV2	-	-	CASSVPRANYGYTF	TGTGCCAGCAGTGTTCCCAGGGCTAACTATGGCTACACCTTC
TRBJ2-7	TRBV18	TRBD1	once	CASSPDDRVLSYEQYF	TGTGCCAGCTCACCAGACGACAGGGTCCTCTCCTACGAGCAGTACTTC
TRBJ2-7	TRBV7-9	TRBD1	-	CASSGTGFSYEQYF	TGTGCCAGCAGCGGGACAGGCTTTTCCTACGAGCAGTACTTC
TRBJ2-7	TRBV5-6	-	-	CASSSRFFYEQYF	TGTGCCAGCAGCTCCAGGTTCTTTTACGAGCAGTACTTC
TRBJ2-7	TRBV27	-	-	CASSWGDEQYF	TGTGCCAGCAGTTGGGGAGACGAGCAGTACTTC
TRBJ2-3	TRBV6-5	-	few	CASSPSHTITDTQYF	TGTGCCAGCAGTCCTTCACATACCATCACAGATACGCAGTATTTT
TRBJ1-1	TRBV30	TRBD1	-	CAWSVTGGETEAFF	TGTGCCTGGAGCGTAACAGGGGGGGAAACTGAAGCTTTCTTT
TRBJ2-5	TRBV5-1	TRBD2	once	CASSLAVAGGRETQYF	TGCGCCAGCAGCTTGGCCGTGGCGGGAGGTCGGGAGACCCAGTACTTC
TRBJ2-3	TRBV6-6	-	once	CASSYPTSDTQYF	TGTGCCAGCAGTTACCCCACTAGCGATACGCAGTATTTT
TRBJ2-7	TRBV18	-	-	CASSPPGGYEQYF	TGTGCCAGCTCACCACCAGGGGGCTACGAGCAGTACTTC
TRBJ2-5	TRBV7-2	-	-	CASSLEGRGLETQYF	TGTGCCAGCAGCTTAGAGGGCAGGGGTTTAGAGACCCAGTACTTC
TRBJ2-1	TRBV19	TRBD1	-	CASSIDRETGYNEQFF	TGTGCCAGTAGTATAGATAGAGAGACAGGGTACAATGAGCAGTTCTTC
TRBJ2-4	TRBV10-3	TRBD1	once	CAISEDRDQKIQYF	TGTGCCATCAGTGAGGACAGGGATCAGAAAATTCAGTACTTC
TRBJ2-7	TRBV9	TRBD2	-	CASSPGTRHYEQYF	TGTGCCAGCAGCCCTGGGACTAGACACTACGAGCAGTACTTC
TRBJ2-2	TRBV30	-	-	CASRRGFSTGELFF	TGTGCCTCCCGCCGGGGGTTTAGCACCGGGGAGCTGTTTTTT
TRBJ2-7	TRBV7-6	-	-	CASSGGRERTEGEQYF	TGTGCCAGCAGCGGAGGAAGGGAGCGGACGGAGGGAGAGCAGTACTTC
TRBJ2-7	TRBV2	-	-	CASSGDFSYEQYF	TGTGCCAGCAGTGGGGACTTCTCCTACGAGCAGTACTTC
TRBJ2-2	TRBV4-3	-	-	CASSRVRVRGTGELFF	TGCGCCAGCAGCCGCGTAAGGGTTCGGGGCACCGGGGAGCTGTTTTTT